This TCR beta chain was found in a study of tumor-infiltrating lymphocytes in primary liver carcinoma. Study observations and caveats: Only about 7-24% of top clones appeared in all five tumor regions.

Researchers generated TCR beta cDNA from around 0.55 ug of total RNA, relying on a constant-region primer. A slightly modified ARM-PCR protocol with three nested multiplex PCR rounds produced these TCR beta libraries. For around 9 cycles apiece, the opening two PCR rounds ran with TRBV1-TRBV30 forward primers and a C-beta reverse primer. MiXCR was run by TCRdb on the multiplex PCR reads, yielding one entry per CDR3 protein. This table has roughly 20,000 distinct CDR3 sequences, approximately 79% appearing once. The CDR3 totals 14 residues. CDR1 MNHEY and CDR2 SVGEGT come from the germline V gene. Concerning this clonotype: As yet, its antigen is unknown. Germline and junction disagree at one end, which may indicate a read error.

Total RNA and DNA came together from approximately 22-30 mg of bulk tissue without cell sorting. Sequenced input: liver tumor tissue from sampling region 4. Documented subset: tumor region T4, right-lateral pole. This clonotype was obtained from a woman aged 25 to 45 with primary liver carcinoma and hepatitis B virus infection. J is TRBJ2-7 and V is TRBV6-2 or TRBV6-3; tentatively, D is TRBD2 (6 bases). CDR3 residues: CASSYGSVSYEQYF. The CDR3 nucleotides read TGTGCCAGCAGCTACGGGAGTGTCTCCTACGAGCAATACTTC.